The clone carrying this T cell receptor beta chain occurred a few times. This may come from a read error, since a much larger clone is one base off. Since the CDR3 does not end with the conserved phenylalanine or tryptophan, this likely comes from a read error. Source material for naive CD8 libraries was roughly 20,000 to 1,100,000 sorted cells, with 10%, 30% or 50% RNA. Sorting was used to obtain naive CD8 T cells (CD8+CD4-CCR7+CD45RA+). Making the bulk TCR libraries relied on previously described methods and listed TCR primers. TCRdb itself ran the PCR reads through MiXCR, one entry per CDR3 protein. The sample contains roughly 50,000 distinct CDR3 sequences, approximately 26% of which appear only once. This record comes from a study of molecular identifiers for immune sequencing clone quantification. The overall study: Replicate experiments divided RNA from about 21,000 or 97,000 naive CD8 cells into five parts and sequenced four.

Germline lookup yields CDR1 SEHNR and CDR2 FQNEAQ (reference sequence). This CDR3 contains 15 residues. V lost 4 bases, J lost 5 bases, and 9 bases stayed unmatched. The V gene is TRBV7-9, the J gene TRBJ2-3, with 7 bases identical to TRBD1. This sequence originates from a human donor in good health. Some libraries in this study had Jurkat cell RNA spiked in. Sample: naive CD8+ T cells from blood, with Jurkat cell RNA spiked in. Subset indicated: FACS-sorted CD8+CD4-CCR7+CD45RA+ naive T cells. The CDR3 sequence is CASSSSEGAKDTQYS. Here the CDR3 DNA reads TGTGCCAGCAGCTCGTCTGAGGGGGCTAAAGATACGCAGTATTCT.